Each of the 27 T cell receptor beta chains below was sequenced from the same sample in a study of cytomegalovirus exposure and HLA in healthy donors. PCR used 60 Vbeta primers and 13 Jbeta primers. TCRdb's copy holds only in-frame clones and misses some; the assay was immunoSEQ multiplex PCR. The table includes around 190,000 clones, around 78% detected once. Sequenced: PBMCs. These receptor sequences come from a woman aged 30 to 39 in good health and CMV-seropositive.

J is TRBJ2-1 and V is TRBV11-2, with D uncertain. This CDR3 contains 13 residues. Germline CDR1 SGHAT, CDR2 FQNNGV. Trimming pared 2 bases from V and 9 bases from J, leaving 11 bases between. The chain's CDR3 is CASSLSVYSEQFF. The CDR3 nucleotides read TGTGCCAGCAGCTTATCGGTCTATAGTGAGCAGTTCTTC.

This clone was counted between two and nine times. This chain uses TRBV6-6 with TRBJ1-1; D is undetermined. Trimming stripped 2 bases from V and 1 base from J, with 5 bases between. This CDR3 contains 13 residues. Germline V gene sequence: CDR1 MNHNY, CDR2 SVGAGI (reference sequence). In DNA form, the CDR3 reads TGTGCCAGCAGTTACGGCAGGAACACTGAAGCTTTCTTT. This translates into CASSYGRNTEAFF.

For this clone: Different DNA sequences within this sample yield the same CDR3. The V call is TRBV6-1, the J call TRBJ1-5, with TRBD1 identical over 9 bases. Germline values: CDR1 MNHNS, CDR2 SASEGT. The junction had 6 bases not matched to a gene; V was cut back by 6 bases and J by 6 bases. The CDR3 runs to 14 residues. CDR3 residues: CASRTGGVVQPQHF. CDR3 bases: TGTGCCAGCAGGACAGGGGGAGTTGTTCAGCCCCAGCATTTT.

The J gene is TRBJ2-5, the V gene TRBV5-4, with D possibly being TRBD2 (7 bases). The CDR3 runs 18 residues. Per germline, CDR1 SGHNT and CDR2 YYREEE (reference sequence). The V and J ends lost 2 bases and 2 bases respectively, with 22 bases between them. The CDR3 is CASSFRWEGHGEQETQYF. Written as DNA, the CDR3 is TGTGCCAGCAGCTTTCGTTGGGAGGGACACGGAGAACAAGAGACCCAGTACTTC.

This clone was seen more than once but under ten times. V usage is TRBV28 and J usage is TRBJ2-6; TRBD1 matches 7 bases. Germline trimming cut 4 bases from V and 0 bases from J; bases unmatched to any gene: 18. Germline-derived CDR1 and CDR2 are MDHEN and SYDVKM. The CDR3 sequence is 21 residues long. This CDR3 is CASSSGWPRQGTNSGANVLTF. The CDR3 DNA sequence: TGTGCCAGCAGTTCGGGGTGGCCTCGACAGGGTACCAACTCTGGGGCCAACGTCCTGACTTTC.

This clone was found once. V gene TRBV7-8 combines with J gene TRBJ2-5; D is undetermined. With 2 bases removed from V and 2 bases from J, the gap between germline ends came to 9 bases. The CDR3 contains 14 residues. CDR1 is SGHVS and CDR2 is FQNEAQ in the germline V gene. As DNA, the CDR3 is TGTGCCAGCAGCTTACACAGAGAGCAAGAGACCCAGTACTTC. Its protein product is CASSLHREQETQYF.

This CDR3 is CASSPPGGSPLHF. The CDR3 region has the DNA TGTGCCAGCAGTCCACCGGGTGGTTCACCCCTCCACTTT. The genes are TRBV28 and TRBJ1-6; no definite D call. The germline V gene has CDR1 MDHEN and CDR2 SYDVKM. V gave up 5 bases and J gave up 9 bases, with 11 bases separating them. The CDR3 covers 13 residues.

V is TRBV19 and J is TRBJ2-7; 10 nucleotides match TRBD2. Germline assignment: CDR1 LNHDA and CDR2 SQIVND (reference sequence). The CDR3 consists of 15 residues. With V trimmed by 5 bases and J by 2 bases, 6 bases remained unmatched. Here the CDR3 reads CASSLAGEGAYEQYF. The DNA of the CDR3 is TGTGCCAGTAGTCTAGCGGGAGAGGGAGCCTACGAGCAGTACTTC.

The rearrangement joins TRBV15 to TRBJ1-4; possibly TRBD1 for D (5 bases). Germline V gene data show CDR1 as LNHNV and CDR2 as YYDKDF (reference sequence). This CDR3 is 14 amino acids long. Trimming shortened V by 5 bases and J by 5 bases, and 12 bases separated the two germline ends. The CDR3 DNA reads TGTGCCACCAGCTCTCGACAGTGGAATGAAAAACTGTTTTTT. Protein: CATSSRQWNEKLFF.

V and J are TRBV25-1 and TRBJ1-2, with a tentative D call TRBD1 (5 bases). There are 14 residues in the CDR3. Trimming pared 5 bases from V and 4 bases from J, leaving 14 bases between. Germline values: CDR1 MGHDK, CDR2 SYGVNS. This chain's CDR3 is CASSPLSGVYGYTF. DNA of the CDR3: TGTGCCAGCAGTCCACTATCGGGGGTCTATGGCTACACCTTC.

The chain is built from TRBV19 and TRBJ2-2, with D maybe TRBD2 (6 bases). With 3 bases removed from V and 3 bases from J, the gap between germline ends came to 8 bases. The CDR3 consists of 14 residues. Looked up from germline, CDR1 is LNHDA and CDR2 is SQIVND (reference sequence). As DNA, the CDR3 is TGTGCCAGTAGTATCCAGCGGGACACCGGGGAGCTGTTTTTT. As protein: CASSIQRDTGELFF. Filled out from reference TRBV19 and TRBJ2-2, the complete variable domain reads DGGITQSPKYLFRKEGQNVTLSCEQNLNHDAMYWYRQDPGQGLRLIYYSQIVNDFQKGDIAEGYSVSREKKESFPLTVTSAQKNPTAFYLCASSIQRDTGELFFGEGSRLTVL.

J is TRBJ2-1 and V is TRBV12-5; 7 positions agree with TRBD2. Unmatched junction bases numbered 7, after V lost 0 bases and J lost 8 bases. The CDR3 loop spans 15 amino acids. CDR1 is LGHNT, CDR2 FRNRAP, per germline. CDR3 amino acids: CASGLVQGGSDEQFF. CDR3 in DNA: TGTGCTAGTGGTTTGGTACAAGGCGGGAGCGATGAGCAGTTCTTC.

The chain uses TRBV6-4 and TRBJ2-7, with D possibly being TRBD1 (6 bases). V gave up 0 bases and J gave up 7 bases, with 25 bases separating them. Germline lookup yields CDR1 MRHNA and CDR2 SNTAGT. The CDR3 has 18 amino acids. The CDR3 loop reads CASSDSGPPQGIPKEQYF. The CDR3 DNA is TGTGCCAGCAGTGACTCAGGGCCCCCCCAGGGGATACCTAAGGAGCAGTACTTC.

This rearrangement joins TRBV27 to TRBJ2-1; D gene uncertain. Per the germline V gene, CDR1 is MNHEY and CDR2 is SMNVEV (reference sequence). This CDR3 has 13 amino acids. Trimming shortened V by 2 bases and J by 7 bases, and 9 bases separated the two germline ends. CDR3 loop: CASSLVRSNEQFF. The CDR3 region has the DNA TGTGCCAGCAGTTTAGTTCGGAGTAATGAGCAGTTCTTC.

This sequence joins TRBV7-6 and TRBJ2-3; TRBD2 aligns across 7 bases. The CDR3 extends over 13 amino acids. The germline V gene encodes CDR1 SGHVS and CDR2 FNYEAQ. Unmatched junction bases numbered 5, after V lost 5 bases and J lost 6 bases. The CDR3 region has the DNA TGTGCCAGCAGCGCGCTGGGGGGGGATACGCAGTATTTT. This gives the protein CASSALGGDTQYF.

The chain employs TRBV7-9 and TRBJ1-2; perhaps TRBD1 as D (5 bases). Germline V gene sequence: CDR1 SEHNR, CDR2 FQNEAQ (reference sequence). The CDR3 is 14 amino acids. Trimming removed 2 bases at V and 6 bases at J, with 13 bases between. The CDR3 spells CASSLLGGGDGYTF. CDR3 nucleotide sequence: TGTGCCAGCAGCTTACTCGGGGGTGGAGATGGCTACACCTTC.

CDR3 sequence: CASSAGQGSYNEQFF. Here the CDR3 DNA reads TGTGCCAGCAGCGCAGGGCAGGGATCCTACAATGAGCAGTTCTTC. This chain links TRBV9 with TRBJ2-1; D may be TRBD1 (5 bases). V lost 3 bases and J lost 1, with 11 bases in between. The CDR3 has 15 amino acids. Germline V CDR1 and CDR2: SGDLS, YYNGEE.

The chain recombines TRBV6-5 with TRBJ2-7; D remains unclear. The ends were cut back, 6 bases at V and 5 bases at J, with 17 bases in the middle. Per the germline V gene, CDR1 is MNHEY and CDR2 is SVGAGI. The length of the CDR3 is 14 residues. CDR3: CASSPFTTQDEQYF. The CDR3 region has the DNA TGTGCCAGCAGCCCTTTTACAACCCAGGACGAGCAGTACTTC.

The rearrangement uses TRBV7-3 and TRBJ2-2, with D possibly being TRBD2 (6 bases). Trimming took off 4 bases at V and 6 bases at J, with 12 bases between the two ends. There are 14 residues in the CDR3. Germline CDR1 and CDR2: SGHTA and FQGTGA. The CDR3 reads CASSSLTSPGELFF. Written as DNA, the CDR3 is TGTGCCAGCAGCTCCCTGACTAGTCCCGGGGAGCTGTTTTTT. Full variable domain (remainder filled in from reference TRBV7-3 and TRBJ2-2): GAGVSQTPSNKVTEKGKYVELRCDPISGHTALYWYRQSLGQGPEFLIYFQGTGAADDSGLPNDRFFAVRPEGSVSTLKIQRTERGDSAVYLCASSSLTSPGELFFGEGSRLTVL.

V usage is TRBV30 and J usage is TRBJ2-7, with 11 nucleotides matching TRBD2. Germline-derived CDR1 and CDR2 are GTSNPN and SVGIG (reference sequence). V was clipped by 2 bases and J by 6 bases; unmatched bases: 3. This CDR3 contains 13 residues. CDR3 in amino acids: CAWSIAGGPEQYF. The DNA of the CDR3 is TGTGCCTGGAGTATAGCGGGAGGGCCCGAGCAGTACTTC.

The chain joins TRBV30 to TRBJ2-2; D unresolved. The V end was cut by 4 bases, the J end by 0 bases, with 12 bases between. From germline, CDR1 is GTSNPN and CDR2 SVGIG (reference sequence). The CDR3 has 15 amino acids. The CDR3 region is CAWTRLASNTGELFF. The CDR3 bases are TGTGCCTGGACGCGACTCGCCTCGAACACCGGGGAGCTGTTTTTT. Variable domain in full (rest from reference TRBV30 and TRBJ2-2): SQTIHQWPATLVQPVGSPLSLECTVEGTSNPNLYWYRQAAGRGLQLLFYSVGIGQISSEVPQNLSASRPQDRQFILSSKKLLLSDSGFYLCAWTRLASNTGELFFGEGSRLTVL.

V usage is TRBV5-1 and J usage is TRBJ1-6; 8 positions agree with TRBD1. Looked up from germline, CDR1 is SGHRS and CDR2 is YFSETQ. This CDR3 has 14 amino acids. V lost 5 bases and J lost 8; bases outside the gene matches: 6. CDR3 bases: TGCGCCAGCAGTCCGACAGGGGATTATTCACCCCTCCACTTT. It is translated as CASSPTGDYSPLHF. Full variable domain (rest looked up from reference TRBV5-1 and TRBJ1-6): KAGVTQTPRYLIKTRGQQVTLSCSPISGHRSVSWYQQTPGQGLQFLFEYFSETQRNKGNFPGRFSGRQFSNSRSEMNVSTLELGDSALYLCASSPTGDYSPLHFGNGTRLTVT.

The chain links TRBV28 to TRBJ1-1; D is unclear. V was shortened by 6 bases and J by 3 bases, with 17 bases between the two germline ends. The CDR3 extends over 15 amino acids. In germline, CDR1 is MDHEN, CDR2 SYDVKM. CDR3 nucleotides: TGTGCCAGCAGCCCTTCGCTATTTCGGGACACTGAAGCTTTCTTT. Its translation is CASSPSLFRDTEAFF.

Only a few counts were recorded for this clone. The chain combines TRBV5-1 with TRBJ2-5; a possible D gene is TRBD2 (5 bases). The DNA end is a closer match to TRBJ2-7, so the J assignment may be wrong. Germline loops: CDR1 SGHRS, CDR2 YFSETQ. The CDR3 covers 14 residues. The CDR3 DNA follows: TGCGCCAGCAGCTCTGGACTGGAGATTGACGAGCAGTACTTC. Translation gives CASSSGLEIDEQYF.

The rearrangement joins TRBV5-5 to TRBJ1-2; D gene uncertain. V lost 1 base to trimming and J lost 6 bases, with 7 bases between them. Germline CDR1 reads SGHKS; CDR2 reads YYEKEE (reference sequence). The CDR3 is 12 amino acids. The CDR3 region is CASSLSQNGYTF. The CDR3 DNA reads TGTGCCAGCAGCTTGTCCCAGAATGGCTACACCTTC.

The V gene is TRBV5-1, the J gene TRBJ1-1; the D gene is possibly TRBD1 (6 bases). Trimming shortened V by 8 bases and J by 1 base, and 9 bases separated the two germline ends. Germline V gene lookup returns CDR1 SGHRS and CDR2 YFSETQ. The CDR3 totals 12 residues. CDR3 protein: CASTGWNTEAFF. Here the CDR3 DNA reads TGCGCCAGTACAGGGTGGAACACTGAAGCTTTCTTT.

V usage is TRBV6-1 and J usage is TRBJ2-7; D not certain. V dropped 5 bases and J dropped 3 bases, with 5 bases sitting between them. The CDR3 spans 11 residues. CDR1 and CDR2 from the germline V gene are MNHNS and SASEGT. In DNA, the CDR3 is TGTGCCAGCAGTCACAACTACGAGCAGTACTTC. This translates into CASSHNYEQYF.